This TCR beta chain appears in the sequencing data of a study of shared clonotypes between healthy human individuals. Sequencing used immunoSEQ multiplex PCR; TCRdb keeps in-frame clones, though not all of them. The sample comprises about 2.2 million clones, about 94% of which are singletons, and around 1.8% rests with the top ten. CD45RO-negative cells were positively selected for CCR7, leaving out terminally differentiated effector memory CD45RA+ cells. V was trimmed by 9 bases and J by 4 bases, leaving 7 bases between them. Germline V gene data show CDR1 as MNHEY and CDR2 as SVGAGI. The CDR3 sequence is 10 residues long. A word on this clone: As yet, its antigen is unknown. Other DNA sequences from this sample encode an identical CDR3 as well.

Overall study results and limits: The naive CD4 repertoires of a handful of donors were compared, and around 5% of clonotypes were shared. The low donor count limited represented genetic and exposure-history diversity. Relative to memory subsets, naive subsets generally showed larger estimated richness.

V usage is TRBV6-5 and J usage is TRBJ2-7; D unclear. Sequencing was performed on naive CD8+ T cells from PBMCs. The TCR sequence derives from a man between 18 and 35 years old in good health. Some clones in this sample may be carry-over from other donors' samples. CDR3 nucleotides: TGTGCCAGTGGGGTTTACGAGCAGTACTTC. Translating gives CASGVYEQYF.